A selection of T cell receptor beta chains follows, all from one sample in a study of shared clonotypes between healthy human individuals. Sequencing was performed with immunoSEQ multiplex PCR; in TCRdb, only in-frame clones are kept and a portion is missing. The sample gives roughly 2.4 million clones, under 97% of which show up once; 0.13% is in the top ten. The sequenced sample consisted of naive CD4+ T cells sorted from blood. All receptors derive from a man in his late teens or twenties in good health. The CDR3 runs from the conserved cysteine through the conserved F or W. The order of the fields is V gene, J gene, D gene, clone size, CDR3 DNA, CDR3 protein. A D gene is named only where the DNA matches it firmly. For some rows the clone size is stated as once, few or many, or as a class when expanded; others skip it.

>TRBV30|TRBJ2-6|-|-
TGTGCCTGGAGTTTCCCTGGGGCCAACGTCCTGACTTTC
CAWSFPGANVLTF
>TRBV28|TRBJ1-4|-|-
TGTGCCAGCTTGGTATACAGGGATGGTCGGGAAAAACTGTTTTTT
CASLVYRDGREKLFF
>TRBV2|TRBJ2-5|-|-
TGTGCCAGCGGTGAAGTTCGGGAGACCCAGTACTTC
CASGEVRETQYF
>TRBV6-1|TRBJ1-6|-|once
TGTGCCAGCAGTGAAAGGGTACTCCGCTACTCACCCCTCCACTTT
CASSERVLRYSPLHF
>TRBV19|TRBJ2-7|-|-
TGTGCCAGTAGTATAGGTGGCCTCAACCCCTACGAGCAGTACTTC
CASSIGGLNPYEQYF
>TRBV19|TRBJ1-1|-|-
TGTGCCAGTAGTATAGTGGGGGAACCTGAAGCTTTCTTT
CASSIVGEPEAFF
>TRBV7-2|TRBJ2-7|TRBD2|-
TGTGCCAGCAGCTTAGCGGGAGGGCTTAACGAGCAGTACTTC
CASSLAGGLNEQYF
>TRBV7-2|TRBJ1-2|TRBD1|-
TGTGCCAGCAGCCTCGACAGGGAGTATGGCTACACCTTC
CASSLDREYGYTF
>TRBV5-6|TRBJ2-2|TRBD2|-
TGTGCCAGCAGCTTGCGGCGGGAGACCCCCGGGGAGCTGTTTTTT
CASSLRRETPGELFF
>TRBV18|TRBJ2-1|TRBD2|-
TGTGCCAGCTCTCCAATAGCGGGGGCGGTTAATGAGCAGTTCTTC
CASSPIAGAVNEQFF
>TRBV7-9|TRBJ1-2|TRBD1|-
TGTGCCAGCAGCCGATCCGGGACAGGGGGCTATGGCTACACCTTC
CASSRSGTGGYGYTF
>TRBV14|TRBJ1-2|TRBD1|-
TGTGCCAGCAGCCAAAGGACAGGAAACTATGGCTACACCTTC
CASSQRTGNYGYTF
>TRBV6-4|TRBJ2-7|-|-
TGTGCCAGCAGTGACCCGACCTCGGGGAAGGGGTACGAGCAGTACTTC
CASSDPTSGKGYEQYF
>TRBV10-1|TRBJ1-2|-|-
TGCGCCAGCAGCGACAGAGAATATGGCTACACCTTC
CASSDREYGYTF
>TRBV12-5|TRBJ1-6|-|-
TGTGCTAGTGGTTTCCGCCGGACAGCGGGAGATTCACCCCTCCACTTT
CASGFRRTAGDSPLHF
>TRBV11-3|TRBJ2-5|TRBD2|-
TGTGCCAGCAGCTTAGGGGCTAGCGGGTTTCAAGAGACCCAGTACTTC
CASSLGASGFQETQYF